This T cell receptor (beta chain) was retrieved from a study of OX40 agonist ivuxolimab in advanced cancers. This clone was observed a few times. Libraries were prepared by immunoSEQ multiplex PCR; TCRdb keeps only in-frame clonotypes and omits some of them. The table has some 58,000 clones, about 85% seen once. The source material was CD4+ or CD8+ T cells sorted from blood, sampled in a trial of the OX40 agonist ivuxolimab. The receptor's source is an adult with an advanced solid tumor such as melanoma, head and neck, liver or kidney cancer.

The CDR3 nucleotides are TGTGCCAGCAGCTTATACCGACTAGCGGGAGTCTTCAATGAGCAGTTCTTC. Translating gives CASSLYRLAGVFNEQFF. The V gene is TRBV7-9, the J gene TRBJ2-1; 12 bases map to TRBD2. J was trimmed by 6 bases and V by 2 bases; bases with no gene match: 8. Germline assignment: CDR1 SEHNR and CDR2 FQNEAQ (reference sequence). The CDR3 is 17 residues long. Full variable domain (rest looked up from reference TRBV7-9 and TRBJ2-1): DTGVSQNPRHKITKRGQNVTFRCDPISEHNRLYWYRQTLGQGPEFLTYFQNEAQLEKSRLLSDRFSAERPKGSFSTLEIQRTEQGDSAMYLCASSLYRLAGVFNEQFFGPGTRLTVL.